The 12 T cell receptor beta chains in this list originate from one sample, sequenced in a study of immune heterogeneity within non-small cell lung tumors. Bulk tumor genomic DNA, around 580 ng per sample, was used as template. Widely spaced biopsies, several per primary tumor, were obtained at surgery. Patients underwent curative surgery for untreated, newly diagnosed non-small cell lung cancer. It was a multiplex PCR that amplified TCR beta CDR3, with 32 V and 13 J primers. MiXCR was run by TCRdb on the multiplex PCR reads, yielding one entry per CDR3 protein. Of 2,500 to 3,000 distinct CDR3 sequences listed, roughly 14% are singletons. Sample: lung tumor tissue. The receptors here all came from a female donor with non-small cell lung cancer.

In this sample, this clonotype turned up a few times. This chain links TRBV3-1 with TRBJ2-3, with D possibly being TRBD1 or TRBD2 (7 bases each). V lost 2 bases to trimming and J lost 3 bases, with 15 bases between them. Germline CDR1 LGHDT, CDR2 YNNKEL (reference sequence). The CDR3 is 16 residues long. This CDR3 reads CASSQIQGTKTDTQYF. In DNA form, the CDR3 reads TGTGCCAGCAGCCAAATACAGGGGACTAAAACAGATACGCAGTATTTT.

This clonotype is labeled as medium-sized (0.01 to 0.1%). The DNA for the CDR3 is TGTGCCAGCAGTCTTATGCGGGGGGGGGGCAGGGGAGTAAATGGCTACACCTTC. This gives the protein CASSLMRGGGRGVNGYTF. This sequence joins TRBV28 and TRBJ1-2; weak D call: TRBD1 (6 bases). The CDR3 sequence is 18 residues long. V was cut by 5 bases and J by 6 bases, with 28 bases left in between. Germline V CDR1 and CDR2: MDHEN, SYDVKM.

This clonotype is deemed medium-sized. The chain joins TRBV11-2 to TRBJ2-6; D gene unclear. This CDR3 has 14 residues. Trimming removed 6 bases at V and 3 bases at J, with 9 bases between. Germline lookup yields CDR1 SGHAT and CDR2 FQNNGV. CDR3 protein: CASSPRYGANVLTF. The CDR3 DNA reads as TGTGCCAGCAGTCCCAGGTATGGGGCCAACGTCCTGACTTTC.

This clonotype was found a few times. This sequence may be a read error, since a much larger clone differs from it by one base. The J gene is TRBJ1-1, the V gene TRBV18; D is unclear. This CDR3 is built from 13 residues. CDR1 and CDR2 from the germline V gene are KGHSH and LQKENI. The V end was cut by 8 bases, the J end by 1 base, with 11 bases between. Here the CDR3 DNA reads TGTGCCAGCGACGGATTATGGAACACTGAAGCTTTCTTT. Its translation: CASDGLWNTEAFF. The variable domain in full, completed from reference TRBV18 and TRBJ1-1, reads NAGVMQNPRHLVRRRGQEARLRCSPMKGHSHVYWYRQLPEEGLKFMVYLQKENIIDESGMPKERFSAEFPKEGPSILRIQQVVRGDSAAYFCASDGLWNTEAFFGQGTRLTVV.

By share, this clonotype counts as medium-sized (0.01 to 0.1%). The genes are TRBV20-1 and TRBJ1-4, with a weak D call TRBD1 (6 bases). Germline CDR1 and CDR2: DFQATT and SNEGSKA (reference sequence). This CDR3 contains 15 residues. Trimming took off 0 bases at V and 13 bases at J, with 21 bases between the two ends. The CDR3 nucleotides read TGCAGTGCTAGAGATACCTCACAGGGCCTGACCGGACTGTTTTTT. Amino acids: CSARDTSQGLTGLFF.

The chain couples TRBV7-6 to TRBJ2-1; 7 positions agree with TRBD2. CDR3 length equals 17 residues. Per germline, CDR1 SGHVS and CDR2 FNYEAQ. Trimming removed 4 bases from V and 0 bases from J; junction bases left unmatched: 9. The CDR3: CASSSSGTKSSYNEQFF. CDR3 DNA sequence: TGTGCCAGCAGCTCGTCCGGGACTAAGAGCTCCTACAATGAGCAGTTCTTC. Complete variable domain (other parts from reference TRBV7-6 and TRBJ2-1): GAGVSQSPRYKVTKRGQDVALRCDPISGHVSLYWYRQALGQGPEFLTYFNYEAQQDKSGLPNDRFSAERPEGSISTLTIQRTEQRDSAMYRCASSSSGTKSSYNEQFFGPGTRLTVL.

This clonotype was observed a handful of times. This may arise from a read error, as a much more abundant clone is one base away. The J gene is TRBJ1-1, the V gene TRBV9; no definite D call. Germline V gene data show CDR1 as SGDLS and CDR2 as YYNGEE. This CDR3 region has 12 residues. Trimming cost V 4 bases and J 8 bases, with 12 bases left between them. CDR3 in DNA: TGTGCCAGCAGCCCCGGCGGCGCGGAAGCTTTCTTT. It yields the protein CASSPGGAEAFF.

This clonotype is classed as medium-sized (0.01 to 0.1%). V is TRBV6-1 and J is TRBJ2-1; 9 nucleotides agree with TRBD1. Unmatched junction bases numbered 6, after V lost 6 bases and J lost 9 bases. CDR1 and CDR2 from the germline V gene are MNHNS and SASEGT. CDR3 size: 13 residues. Written as DNA, the CDR3 is TGTGCCAGCAGCCGGGACAGGGACGTTGAGCAGTTCTTC. Protein sequence: CASSRDRDVEQFF.

Turning to this clonotype: A single base separates this from a much larger clone, so it may be a read error. This chain connects TRBV5-1 to TRBJ2-1; maybe TRBD2 (5 bases). V was shortened by 5 bases and J by 5 bases, with 14 bases between the two germline ends. The CDR3 extends over 14 amino acids. In germline, CDR1 is SGHRS, CDR2 YFSETQ. The CDR3 reads CASRLNVGDNEQFF. The CDR3 region has the DNA TGCGCCAGCAGGTTGAATGTCGGGGACAATGAGCAGTTCTTC.

By share of the sample, this clonotype is medium-sized. The chain links TRBV6-2 or TRBV6-3 to TRBJ2-7, with TRBD1 matching 8 bases. Germline V lookup: CDR1 MNHEY, CDR2 SVGEGT. The ends lost 6 bases at V and 0 bases at J; junction bases unmatched: 7. The CDR3 is made up of 15 amino acids. The CDR3 DNA follows: TGTGCCAGCAGCAACCTGGACAGGGACTCCTACGAGCAGTACTTC. It encodes CASSNLDRDSYEQYF.

In this sample, this clonotype is medium-sized. J is TRBJ2-3 and V is TRBV9, with D tentatively TRBD2 (5 bases). Germline CDR1 reads SGDLS; CDR2 reads YYNGEE. This CDR3 has 14 residues. Trimming pared 3 bases from V and 4 bases from J, leaving 12 bases between. The CDR3, as DNA: TGTGCCAGCAGCGGACGGGAACTCCCAGATACGCAGTATTTT. Translated, it gives CASSGRELPDTQYF. The complete variable domain, with remaining parts taken from reference TRBV9 and TRBJ2-3, reads DSGVTQTPKHLITATGQRVTLRCSPRSGDLSVYWYQQSLDQGLQFLIQYYNGEERAKGNILERFSAQQFPDLHSELNLSSLELGDSALYFCASSGRELPDTQYFGPGTRLTVL.

This clonotype is classed as medium-sized. The chain combines TRBV2 with TRBJ1-3, with TRBD1 as a possible D gene (5 bases). CDR1 SNHLY and CDR2 FYNNEI come from the germline V gene. The length of the CDR3 is 15 residues. V was clipped by 1 base and J by 3 bases, with 10 bases between them. CDR3 in amino acids: CASSEVGERGNTIYF. As DNA, the CDR3 is TGTGCCAGCAGTGAAGTGGGGGAGCGTGGAAACACCATATATTTT.